This T cell receptor beta chain was sequenced during a study of neurological immune-mediated disorders. Time point indicated: longitudinal time-point 3. General observations from the study: Sharing of CDR3 amino acid sequences among expanded clones across subjects was absent, suggesting private repertoires in all groups.

Germline V lookup: CDR1 SGHTA, CDR2 FQGTGA. V was pared by 4 bases and J by 4 bases, with 14 bases between. The CDR3 length is 15 residues. A few counts support this clonotype. The antigen is undetermined. TCRdb re-analysed the 5' RACE reads in MiXCR, keeping a single row per CDR3 protein. The profile shows approximately 50,000 distinct CDR3 sequences, roughly 8% of them singletons. This TCR was recovered from a woman between 40 and 55 years old in good health. The genes are TRBV7-3 and TRBJ2-1; maybe TRBD1 (6 bases). Sequencing was carried out using PBMCs. The CDR3 DNA reads as TGTGCCAGCAGCTACTCCGGGACAAATTACAATGAGCAGTTCTTC. It translates to CASSYSGTNYNEQFF.